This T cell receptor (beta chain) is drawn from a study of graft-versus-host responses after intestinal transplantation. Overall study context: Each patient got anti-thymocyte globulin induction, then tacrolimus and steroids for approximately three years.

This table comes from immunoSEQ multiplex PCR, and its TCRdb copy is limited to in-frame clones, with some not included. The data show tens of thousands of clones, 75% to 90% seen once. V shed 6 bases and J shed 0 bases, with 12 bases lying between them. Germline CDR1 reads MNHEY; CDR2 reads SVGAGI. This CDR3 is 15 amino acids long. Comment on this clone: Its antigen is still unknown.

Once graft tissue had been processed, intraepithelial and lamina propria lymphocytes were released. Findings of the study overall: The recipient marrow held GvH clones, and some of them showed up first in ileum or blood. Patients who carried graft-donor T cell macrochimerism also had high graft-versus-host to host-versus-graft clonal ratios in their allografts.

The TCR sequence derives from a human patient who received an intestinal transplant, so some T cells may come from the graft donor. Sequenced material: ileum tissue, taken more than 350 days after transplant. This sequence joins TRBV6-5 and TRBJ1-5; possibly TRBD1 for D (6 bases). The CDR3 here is CASSDGTYSNQPQHF. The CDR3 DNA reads TGTGCCAGCAGCGACGGGACATATAGCAATCAGCCCCAGCATTTT.